The sequence of this T cell receptor beta chain was determined in a study of post-analysis software for immune sequencing data (dated by TCRdb to between 2014 and 2016). Broadly, across the study: Relapsing-remitting, secondary progressive and progressive-relapsing multiple sclerosis were recorded as disease courses, and subtype annotation was lacking for some patients. The patient repertoires were set against around eleven previously published healthy control repertoires from donors whose ages ranged from roughly 6 to 25 years. A subset of samples was prepared in parallel using single-end sample barcoding, then pooled and co-amplified after Illumina adapter ligation. General conclusions and limits of the study: The control group was slightly older than the multiple sclerosis patient group. Direct clustering with F measure showed strong co-clustering of samples prepared in the same batch, prompting a batch-effect correction. Normalized Chao1 diversity was significantly lower in multiple sclerosis patients than controls, suggesting substantial peripheral T-cell clonal expansion. Significantly higher frequencies in patients than in controls were found for roughly five TRBV segments, including TRBV5-6, TRBV5-1 and TRBV20-1.

A word on this clonotype: Its antigen specificity is not known. Base qualities are missing; no much larger clone stands one base away.

The CDR3 runs 15 residues from the cysteine to the phenylalanine. CDR3 DNA is the only sequence kept; it has 45 bases, read in frame from the first base. Based on the germline V gene (reference sequence), the CDR1 and CDR2 sequences are MNHEY and SMNVEV. Unmatched junction bases come to 10, with V trimmed by 5 bases and J by 5 bases. Libraries came from PCR. Sequencing relied on an Illumina HiSeq 2500. Unique molecular identifiers were incorporated into TCR beta cDNA libraries to reduce PCR and sequencing biases. Per 1 to 10 million input T cells, 500,000 or so cDNA molecules were obtained, such that each molecule approximated one T cell. Patient libraries were prepared and sequenced with the same protocol used for the earlier healthy control dataset. Samples belonging to the same batch were prepared together, multiplexed and sequenced on a shared HiSeq lane. The authors' analysis ran thus. Raw barcoded reads were processed with MIGEC, and single-read molecular identifier groups were discarded before consensus assembly and CDR3 extraction. VDJtools was used for post-analysis of the clonotype tables, and diversity was normalized by down-sampling every dataset to the size of the smallest sample. Repertoire overlap clustering matched CDR3 amino acid but not nucleotide sequences to correct batch-related cross-sample contamination. Using fastp trimming at Q25 and MiXCR clonotype assembly, TCRdb reanalyzed the public sequencing data and kept in-frame beta chains. Each entry is one CDR3 protein sequence, shown with its most common DNA and genes. TCRdb's processing, not the authors' own work, is the source of the V and J calls. The sample has about 540,000 distinct CDR3 sequences on record, around 36% of them singletons. The ten largest make up 5% to 6% of the sample.

TCR beta repertoires were profiled from peripheral blood of some 13 young patients with multiple sclerosis to demonstrate the VDJtools post-analysis software. The multiple sclerosis patients were children and adolescents ranging in age from about 6 to 17 years. The sequence derives from a girl aged 2-17 years with multiple sclerosis. Source material: blood. The sequence joins TRBV27 to TRBJ2-3, with 7 central nucleotides matching TRBD2. The nucleotide sequence is given as TGTGCCAGCAGTCCAGACGGGGGGTGGGGAGATACGCAGTATTTT. It is translated as CASSPDGGWGDTQYF.